Listed here are 4 T cell receptor beta chains from one sample, sequenced in a study of early T cells in non-severe SARS-CoV-2 infection. TCRdb ran MiXCR on the 5' RACE reads and lists one entry per CDR3 protein. The data contain roughly 81,000 distinct CDR3 sequences, around 10% of them singletons. The sequenced material came from whole blood. These receptors came from an adult who was a healthcare worker with PCR-confirmed SARS-CoV-2 infection or an uninfected control (not recorded which).

In its sample, this clonotype was seen many times. This rearrangement joins TRBV6-6 to TRBJ1-1, with 7 bases fitting TRBD1. Germline-derived CDR1 and CDR2 are MNHNY and SVGAGI (reference sequence). CDR3 length equals 14 residues. V was clipped by 4 bases and J by 5 bases; unmatched bases: 7. CDR3 sequence (DNA): TGTGCCAGCAGTTCGGAGACAGGGAGTACTGAAGCTTTCTTT. Protein product: CASSSETGSTEAFF.

The J gene is TRBJ1-1, the V gene TRBV18; no clear D. CDR1 and CDR2 (germline): KGHSH, LQKENI. The CDR3 has 14 residues. Trimming left V 6 bases short and J 3 bases short, with 14 bases between. The CDR3 spells CASSRMVDDTEAFF. CDR3 DNA: TGTGCCAGCTCGCGAATGGTGGACGACACTGAAGCTTTCTTT. The full variable domain, in which reference TRBV18 and TRBJ1-1 provide the parts outside the CDR3, is NAGVMQNPRHLVRRRGQEARLRCSPMKGHSHVYWYRQLPEEGLKFMVYLQKENIIDESGMPKERFSAEFPKEGPSILRIQQVVRGDSAAYFCASSRMVDDTEAFFGQGTRLTVV.

In its sample, this clonotype was seen a few times. This chain uses TRBV28 with TRBJ2-1; tentative D call: TRBD2 (5 bases). From germline, CDR1 is MDHEN and CDR2 SYDVKM. V gave up 8 bases and J gave up 4 bases, with 9 bases separating them. This CDR3 has 12 residues. Here the CDR3 reads CASGSSYNEQFF. CDR3 DNA sequence: TGTGCCAGCGGGAGCAGTTACAATGAGCAGTTCTTC.

This clonotype has a handful of counts. The chain recombines TRBV29-1 with TRBJ1-1; D gene unclear. V was pared by 4 bases and J by 2 bases, with 8 bases between. Germline V gene data show CDR1 as SQVTM and CDR2 as ANQGSEA. The CDR3 contains 12 residues. The CDR3: CSVGELNTEAFF. The CDR3 DNA sequence: TGCAGCGTTGGGGAGCTAAACACTGAAGCTTTCTTT.